This T cell receptor (beta chain) was sequenced in a study of T cell repertoires in cytomegalovirus infection. Study background: The study used recently identified HLA-C-restricted and well-studied HLA-B-restricted CMV epitopes. Both CMV infection and a matching HLA type were indicated by public TCR beta signatures.

Details on this clonotype: The antigen remains undetermined.

TCRdb used MiXCR to reprocess the reads, holding one entry per CDR3 protein. The sample lists roughly 500,000 distinct CDR3 sequences, 30% to 35% occurring once. Findings and limits, study-wide: Of the TCR beta families, the public ones yielded a cumulative frequency that identified carriers of CMV plus the relevant HLA. What dominated the ex vivo response were HLA-C-restricted CMV-specific TCR beta clonotypes.

The CDR3 runs to 13 residues. In germline, CDR1 is ENHRY, CDR2 SYGVKD. Trimming removed 6 bases from V and 2 bases from J, with 10 bases in between. Sequenced material: cultured PBMCs, taken from culture after CMV antigen stimulation. This TCR derives from a human donor in good health (CMV status not recorded). Some clones in this sample may be carry-over from other donors' samples. The chain couples TRBV10-3 to TRBJ1-2; no definite D call. CDR3 DNA: TGTGCCATCAGCCTACAACCGAACTATGGCTACACCTTC. This sequence encodes CAISLQPNYGYTF.